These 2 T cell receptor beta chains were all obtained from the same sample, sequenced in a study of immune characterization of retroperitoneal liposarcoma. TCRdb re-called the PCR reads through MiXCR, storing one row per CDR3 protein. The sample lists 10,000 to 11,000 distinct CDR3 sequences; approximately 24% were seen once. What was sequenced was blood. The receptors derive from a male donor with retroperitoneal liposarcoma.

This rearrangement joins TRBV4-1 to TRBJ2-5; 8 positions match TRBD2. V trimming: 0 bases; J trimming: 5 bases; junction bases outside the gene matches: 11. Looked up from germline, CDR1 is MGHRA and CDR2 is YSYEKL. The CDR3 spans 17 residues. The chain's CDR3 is CASSQDLPSGRSETQYF. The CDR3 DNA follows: TGCGCCAGCAGCCAAGATCTGCCTAGCGGGCGGTCGGAGACCCAGTACTTC.

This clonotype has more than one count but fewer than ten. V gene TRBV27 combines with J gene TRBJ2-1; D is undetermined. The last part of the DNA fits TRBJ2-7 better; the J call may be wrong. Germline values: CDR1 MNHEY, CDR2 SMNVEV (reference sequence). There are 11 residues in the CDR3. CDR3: CASSRANEQYF. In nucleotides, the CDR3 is TGTGCCAGCAGTCGGGCGAATGAGCAGTACTTC.